This is a list of T cell receptor beta chains from one sample in a study of cytomegalovirus exposure and HLA in healthy donors. The data were produced by immunoSEQ multiplex PCR, yet TCRdb's version contains in-frame clones alone and is incomplete. The table shows 200,000 to 250,000 clones, with 65% to 90% occurring only once. Specimen: PBMCs. Receptors originate from a girl aged 5-17 years in good health and CMV-seronegative. Both conserved end residues are part of each CDR3. Each record gives: clone size, J gene, CDR3 length, D gene, V gene, CDR3 protein, CDR3 DNA. The D gene is left open where the match is weak. Only some rows state a clone size, as once, few, many or a class for expanded clones.

>NA|TRBJ2-7|14|NA|TRBV4-3
CASSQDHSRYEQYF
TGCGCCAGCAGCCAAGACCACAGCCGATACGAGCAGTACTTC
>NA|TRBJ2-3|22|NA|TRBV23-1
CASSQLGPLSGGTGRSADTQYF
TGCGCCAGCAGTCAATTAGGGCCCCTTTCGGGGGGGACAGGGAGAAGCGCAGATACGCAGTATTTT
>NA|TRBJ1-6|15|TRBD1|TRBV27
CAPRGVQLYNSPLHF
TGTGCCCCCAGGGGGGTCCAGCTATATAATTCACCCCTCCACTTT
>NA|TRBJ2-1|15|TRBD2|TRBV30
CAWSGIAGGPGEQFF
TGTGCCTGGAGTGGAATAGCGGGAGGGCCGGGTGAGCAGTTCTTC
>NA|TRBJ2-7|16|TRBD2|TRBV5-1
CASSLPSGRNGDEQYF
TGCGCCAGCAGCTTGCCTAGCGGGAGAAATGGGGACGAGCAGTACTTC
>NA|TRBJ2-6|23|NA|TRBV2
CASSEALRLDWRVEGSGANVLTF
TGTGCCAGCAGTGAAGCGCTTCGGCTCGACTGGAGGGTAGAAGGCTCTGGGGCCAACGTCCTGACTTTC
>NA|TRBJ2-5|15|TRBD2|TRBV10-1
CASSESLLAGREQYF
TGCGCCAGCAGTGAGTCACTACTAGCGGGAAGAGAGCAGTACTTC
>NA|TRBJ2-3|15|NA|TRBV7-2
CASSLTGGRTDTQYF
TGTGCCAGCAGCTTAACGGGGGGCCGCACAGATACGCAGTATTTT
>NA|TRBJ2-5|14|NA|TRBV6-1
CASSEARLRETQYF
TGTGCCAGCAGTGAAGCGAGGTTACGGGAGACCCAGTACTTC
>NA|TRBJ2-7|14|TRBD1|TRBV19
CASRLGTGASSQYF
TGTGCCAGTAGGCTCGGGACAGGAGCGTCTTCGCAGTACTTC
>NA|TRBJ1-2|15|TRBD1|TRBV11-1
CASSGARQGRYGYTF
TGTGCCAGCAGCGGTGCCCGACAGGGGAGGTATGGCTACACCTTC
>NA|TRBJ2-2|14|NA|TRBV18
CASSPRYGGGELFF
TGTGCCAGCTCACCGCGTTACGGGGGCGGGGAGCTGTTTTTT
>NA|TRBJ2-7|14|TRBD2|TRBV9
CASSVGGGTNEQYF
TGTGCCAGCAGCGTAGGCGGGGGGACTAACGAGCAGTACTTC
>NA|TRBJ1-1|15|NA|TRBV9
CASSARTERDSEAFF
TGTGCCAGCAGCGCGAGGACAGAACGCGATTCCGAAGCTTTCTTT
>NA|TRBJ2-4|16|TRBD2|TRBV11-2
CASSPVVMRGENIQYF
TGTGCCAGCAGCCCGGTTGTGATGCGGGGGGAAAACATTCAGTACTTC
>NA|TRBJ2-5|15|TRBD2|TRBV25-1
CASSDPSGTRGTQYF
TGTGCCAGCAGTGACCCGAGCGGGACCCGGGGGACCCAGTACTTC
>NA|TRBJ1-6|15|TRBD1|TRBV7-2
CASSPRTGINSPLHF
TGTGCCAGCAGCCCCAGGACAGGGATAAACTCACCCCTCCACTTT
>NA|TRBJ2-5|11|NA|TRBV20-1
CSARSRETQYF
TGCAGTGCTAGAAGTCGGGAGACCCAGTACTTC
>NA|TRBJ2-7|13|NA|TRBV11-1
CAGSLGEEAGPNF
TGTGCCGGCAGCTTAGGAGAGGAGGCGGGACCTAACTTC
>NA|TRBJ1-4|15|NA|TRBV27
CASRQNLGGNEKLFF
TGTGCCAGCAGACAAAACCTTGGAGGGAATGAAAAACTGTTTTTT
>NA|TRBJ1-1|15|TRBD1|TRBV11-2
CASSIQMTGTTEAFF
TGTGCCAGCAGCATTCAGATGACAGGGACAACTGAAGCTTTCTTT
>NA|TRBJ2-2|20|TRBD1|TRBV18
CASSLSPGTPGQGASGELFF
TGTGCCAGCTCACTCTCTCCTGGAACTCCGGGACAGGGCGCATCCGGGGAGCTGTTTTTT
>NA|TRBJ1-2|12|NA|TRBV6-6
CASSYMSYGYTF
TGTGCCAGCAGTTACATGAGCTATGGCTACACCTTC
>NA|TRBJ1-2|15|TRBD1|TRBV11-2
CASSSGTGSVGGYTF
TGTGCCAGCAGCTCCGGGACAGGGTCTGTAGGAGGCTACACCTTC
>NA|TRBJ2-7|15|NA|TRBV4-1
CASSQREKSAYEQYF
TGCGCCAGCAGCCAACGGGAGAAGAGCGCGTACGAGCAGTACTTC
>NA|TRBJ2-3|13|NA|TRBV28
CASTLTRPRTQYF
TGTGCCAGCACCCTCACCCGTCCGAGGACGCAGTATTTT
>NA|TRBJ2-5|14|NA|TRBV5-1
CASSPDSLTETQYF
TGCGCCAGCAGCCCGGACAGCTTGACGGAGACCCAGTACTTC
>few|TRBJ1-1|14|NA|TRBV7-9
CASSLTGMNTEAFF
TGTGCCAGCAGCTTAACAGGGATGAACACTGAAGCTTTCTTT
>NA|TRBJ2-1|15|TRBD2|TRBV15
CATSSLTGGYNEQFF
TGTGCCACCAGCAGTCTCACGGGAGGGTACAATGAGCAGTTCTTC
>NA|TRBJ2-6|16|NA|TRBV19
CASSPIRGSGANVLTF
TGTGCCAGTAGCCCTATTAGGGGCTCTGGGGCCAACGTCCTGACTTTC
>NA|TRBJ1-1|14|NA|TRBV11-2
CASSFGGLNTEAFF
TGTGCCAGCAGCTTCGGGGGGTTGAACACTGAAGCTTTCTTT
>NA|TRBJ1-5|20|TRBD1|TRBV28
CASSPWVEGWDRASNQPQHF
TGTGCCAGCAGTCCCTGGGTGGAGGGGTGGGACAGGGCTAGCAATCAGCCCCAGCATTTT
>NA|TRBJ1-2|13|NA|TRBV6-5
CASRGGQLYGYTF
TGTGCCAGCAGGGGTGGGCAGCTCTATGGCTACACCTTC
>NA|TRBJ1-1|15|NA|TRBV6-5
CASSYVRGTFTEAFF
TGTGCCAGCAGTTACGTTAGGGGAACCTTCACTGAAGCTTTCTTT
>NA|TRBJ2-1|13|NA|TRBV7-9
CASSLTLGNEQFF
TGTGCCAGCAGCTTAACCCTCGGTAATGAGCAGTTCTTC
>NA|TRBJ2-1|11|NA|TRBV20-1
CSGLGLGEQFF
TGCAGTGGATTGGGACTGGGTGAGCAGTTCTTC
>NA|TRBJ1-2|14|TRBD1|TRBV7-3
CASSPQGADYGYTF
TGTGCCAGCAGCCCTCAGGGGGCGGACTATGGCTACACCTTC
>NA|TRBJ2-3|15|NA|TRBV18
CASSTGRVGTDTQYF
TGTGCCAGCTCAACAGGGAGGGTCGGCACAGATACGCAGTATTTT
>NA|TRBJ1-2|15|NA|TRBV21-1
CASSKVFPSRGGYTF
TGTGCCAGCAGCAAAGTTTTTCCCTCCAGGGGTGGCTACACCTTC
>NA|TRBJ2-5|15|TRBD2|TRBV7-2
CASSLTLAGEETQYF
TGTGCCAGCAGCTTAACCCTCGCGGGAGAAGAGACCCAGTACTTC
>NA|TRBJ2-7|13|TRBD2|TRBV25-1
CASRLAGFYEQYF
TGTGCCAGCAGACTAGCGGGATTCTACGAGCAGTACTTC
>NA|TRBJ1-2|14|NA|TRBV7-8
CASSLDRGSYGYTF
TGTGCCAGCAGCTTAGATAGGGGCAGCTATGGCTACACCTTC
>NA|TRBJ2-1|16|NA|TRBV5-5
CASSLPPGEYYNEQFF
TGTGCCAGCAGCTTGCCTCCAGGGGAATACTACAATGAGCAGTTCTTC
>NA|TRBJ2-5|15|NA|TRBV2
CASRPAGIKGETQYF
TGTGCCAGCAGGCCCGCCGGGATAAAGGGAGAGACCCAGTACTTC
>NA|TRBJ1-4|13|NA|TRBV7-6
CASSFSFNEKLFF
TGTGCCAGCAGCTTCTCTTTTAATGAAAAACTGTTTTTT
>NA|TRBJ2-1|15|NA|TRBV18
CASSPEVQAYNEQFF
TGTGCCAGCTCGCCCGAGGTACAAGCCTACAATGAGCAGTTCTTC
>NA|TRBJ1-2|13|TRBD1|TRBV5-1
CASRGQTNYGYTF
TGCGCCAGCAGGGGACAGACTAACTATGGCTACACCTTC
>NA|TRBJ2-3|15|NA|TRBV19
CASSMRHGSTDTQYF
TGTGCCAGTAGTATGAGGCACGGGAGCACAGATACGCAGTATTTT
>NA|TRBJ2-3|16|NA|TRBV5-1
CASSLVAKGSTDTQYF
TGCGCCAGCAGCTTGGTGGCGAAGGGGAGCACAGATACGCAGTATTTT